The 27 T cell receptor beta chains listed next were all sequenced from one sample in a study of vaccination and CD4 T cells after COVID-19. Cultured CD4+ T cell DNA underwent sequencing with the Oncomine TCR Beta short-read assay. Each CDR3 protein gets one entry after TCRdb re-called the PCR reads with MiXCR. The sample lists 15,000 to 20,000 distinct CDR3 sequences, approximately 45% occurring once. As to treatment: roughly 10-day PBMC culture with coronavirus spike peptide pools or control peptides (ViraFEST assay). These receptors have no identified antigens. Sample: CD4+ T cells from blood, cultured in vitro, taken before SARS-CoV-2 vaccination. Receptor source: a human donor who had recovered from COVID-19.

The V gene is TRBV20-1, the J gene TRBJ2-1, with 14 nucleotides matching TRBD2. The germline V gene encodes CDR1 DFQATT and CDR2 SNEGSKA (reference sequence). The CDR3 consists of 16 residues. The J segment lost 9 bases and the V segment lost 7 bases, leaving 14 bases of the junction unmatched. CDR3 nucleotide sequence: TGCAGTGGCCAGATTCCGGGACTAGCGGGAGCGGGTGAGCAGTTCTTC. Translated: CSGQIPGLAGAGEQFF.

The chain uses TRBV11-3 and TRBJ2-3, with 8 bases matching TRBD1. The V segment lost 5 bases and the J segment 6 bases; nucleotides outside the gene matches: 7. This CDR3 is built from 14 residues. Germline-derived CDR1 and CDR2 are SGHNT and YENEEA. The CDR3 bases are TGTGCCAGCAGCGACCGGACAGGGCCGGATACGCAGTATTTT. Translation: CASSDRTGPDTQYF.

The chain is built from TRBV5-1 and TRBJ2-5; D is perhaps TRBD2 (6 bases). V gave up 6 bases and J gave up 2 bases, with 11 bases separating them. The CDR3 has 13 residues. CDR1 and CDR2 from the germline V gene are SGHRS and YFSETQ. The CDR3 bases are TGCGCCAGCAAGTATAGCGGTCAAGAGACCCAGTACTTC. Its protein product is CASKYSGQETQYF.

This clonotype was detected only a few times. The chain has TRBV7-3 and TRBJ2-1, with D unresolved. V was shortened by 2 bases and J by 6 bases, with 11 bases between the two germline ends. The CDR3 totals 14 residues. Per the germline V gene, CDR1 is SGHTA and CDR2 is FQGTGA. The CDR3 nucleotides are TGTGCCAGCAGCTTAGGCGGTTCCGCCAATGAGCAGTTCTTC. It is translated as CASSLGGSANEQFF.

This clonotype was picked up a small number of times. The chain couples TRBV19 to TRBJ1-1; no reliable D call. Germline V gene sequence: CDR1 LNHDA, CDR2 SQIVND (reference sequence). The CDR3 has 13 amino acids. V was pared by 2 bases and J by 4 bases, with 8 bases between. The CDR3 nucleotides are TGTGCCAGTAGTATAATGGGTGGCACTGAAGCTTTCTTT. Its protein product is CASSIMGGTEAFF.

This clonotype was found a few times. The chain employs TRBV10-3 and TRBJ1-5, with a weak D call TRBD1 (5 bases). This CDR3 is 17 amino acids long. The V gene lost 10 bases and the J gene lost 6 bases, with 28 bases spanning the gap. Germline lookup yields CDR1 ENHRY and CDR2 SYGVKD. This chain's CDR3 is CATRAGTRDFVIQPQHF. The DNA of the CDR3 is TGTGCCACCCGGGCGGGAACCAGGGATTTTGTAATTCAGCCCCAGCATTTT.

As DNA, the CDR3 is TGTGCCAGTAGTAGCGGGGGGGCCCTAGAGACCCAGTACTTC. It encodes CASSSGGALETQYF. V usage is TRBV25-1 and J usage is TRBJ2-5; 11 nucleotides agree with TRBD2. Germline lookup yields CDR1 MGHDK and CDR2 SYGVNS. The CDR3 is 14 residues long. V gave up 9 bases and J gave up 4 bases; unmatched junction bases: 7.

V usage is TRBV14 and J usage is TRBJ1-2; D may be TRBD1 (6 bases). Germline V CDR1 and CDR2: SGHDN, FVKESK. With 4 bases removed from V and 2 bases from J, the gap between germline ends came to 11 bases. The CDR3 covers 14 residues. The CDR3 sequence: CASSPGTSNYGYTF. CDR3 DNA: TGTGCCAGCAGCCCCGGGACAAGCAACTATGGCTACACCTTC. Full variable domain (outside the CDR3, taken from reference TRBV14 and TRBJ1-2): EAGVTQFPSHSVIEKGQTVTLRCDPISGHDNLYWYRRVMGKEIKFLLHFVKESKQDESGMPNNRFLAERTGGTYSTLKVQPAELEDSGVYFCASSPGTSNYGYTFGSGTRLTVV.

The chain is built from TRBV20-1 and TRBJ2-1, with TRBD2 matching over 12 bases. The germline V gene has CDR1 DFQATT and CDR2 SNEGSKA (reference sequence). V was clipped by 5 bases and J by 12 bases; unmatched bases: 8. This CDR3 has 13 amino acids. The CDR3 DNA reads TGCAGTGCTCTACAGACTAGCGGGAGCCCGCAGTTCTTC. Protein: CSALQTSGSPQFF.

The rearrangement uses TRBV19 and TRBJ1-5; 10 bases line up with TRBD1. The V and J ends lost 4 bases and 5 bases, in that order; junction bases with no gene match: 5. Germline V gene sequence: CDR1 LNHDA, CDR2 SQIVND (reference sequence). The CDR3 spans 15 residues. In nucleotides, the CDR3 is TGTGCCAGTAGTAGAACCGGGACAGGGGATCAGCCCCAGCATTTT. Encoded protein: CASSRTGTGDQPQHF.

J is TRBJ1-1 and V is TRBV20-1, with D perhaps matching TRBD1 (6 bases). CDR3 size: 14 residues. The germline gives CDR1 DFQATT, CDR2 SNEGSKA (reference sequence). V lost 1 base and J 11 bases, leaving 20 bases between the germline ends. In DNA, the CDR3 is TGCAGTGCTAGAGCCCCGGACAGTGGGGATAGGGCTTTCTTT. It codes for CSARAPDSGDRAFF.

The V and J genes are TRBV6-1 and TRBJ1-2; D possibly corresponds to TRBD1 (6 bases). Per germline, CDR1 MNHNS and CDR2 SASEGT. V lost 6 bases and J lost 5, with 13 bases in between. The CDR3 has 13 residues. In nucleotides, the CDR3 is TGTGCCAGCAGGGAGCAGGGGATGTATGGCTACACCTTC. Translation: CASREQGMYGYTF.

The table lists this clonotype with a few counts. The rearrangement links TRBV19 to TRBJ1-5, with D hard to call. The CDR3 is made up of 16 amino acids. Germline CDR1 is LNHDA and CDR2 is SQIVND (reference sequence). The ends were cut back, 6 bases at V and 4 bases at J, with 19 bases in the middle. Here the CDR3 DNA reads TGTGCCAGTAGACGGATCGGCCTAACCAGGAATCAGCCCCAGCATTTT. Residues: CASRRIGLTRNQPQHF.

A note on this clonotype: At one end, the junction sequence differs from germline, possibly due to a read error. V is TRBV19 and J is TRBJ1-1; the D gene is possibly TRBD1 (5 bases). Germline CDR1 and CDR2: LNHDA and SQIVND (reference sequence). The CDR3 length is 15 residues. Here the CDR3 DNA reads TGTGCCAGTAGTGGGACGGCAACGGGGAACGCTGAAGCTTTCTTT. It specifies CASSGTATGNAEAFF.

CDR3 coding DNA: TGTGCCAGCAGTGTGAACACCGGGGAGCTGTTTTTT. Residues: CASSVNTGELFF. The chain is built from TRBV6-4 and TRBJ2-2; D not resolved. The CDR3 spans 12 residues. Trimming removed 4 bases at V and 1 base at J, with 1 base between. Per germline, CDR1 MRHNA and CDR2 SNTAGT.

This clonotype was seen only a few times. This chain connects TRBV4-3 to TRBJ1-5; D gene unclear. The V end was cut by 0 bases, the J end by 6 bases, with 6 bases between. The CDR3 covers 13 residues. Germline V gene lookup returns CDR1 LGHNA and CDR2 YSLEER. The CDR3 nucleotides read TGCGCCAGCAGCCAAGAGGGCGGTCAGCCCCAGCATTTT. Translating it yields CASSQEGGQPQHF.

The gene calls are TRBV7-9 and TRBJ1-1; 7 positions agree with TRBD1. The CDR3 runs to 17 residues. After removal of 3 bases from V and 1 base from J, the junction contained 11 bases not matched to a gene. Germline assignment: CDR1 SEHNR and CDR2 FQNEAQ (reference sequence). The CDR3 nucleotides are TGTGCCAGCAGCTTTAGGACAGGCGGCAATCCGAACACTGAAGCTTTCTTT. Translation: CASSFRTGGNPNTEAFF.

The V call is TRBV15, the J call TRBJ2-3; D ambiguous. The germline CDR1 and CDR2 sequences are LNHNV and YYDKDF (reference sequence). The CDR3 extends over 15 amino acids. The V end was cut by 1 base, the J end by 1 base, with 9 bases between. The CDR3 bases are TGTGCCACCAGCAGAGTAGGTTACGGCACAGATACGCAGTATTTT. Its protein is CATSRVGYGTDTQYF.

This sequence joins TRBV7-2 and TRBJ1-1, with D possibly matching TRBD1 (6 bases). V lost 10 bases, J lost 2 bases, and 17 bases lay in between. Germline loops: CDR1 SGHTA, CDR2 FQGNSA. CDR3 length equals 14 residues. The CDR3 spells CATATGTPNTEAFF. DNA for the CDR3: TGTGCCACAGCCACCGGGACACCTAACACTGAAGCTTTCTTT.

The rearrangement links TRBV10-3 to TRBJ2-7; tentatively, D is TRBD2 (5 bases). The germline CDR1 and CDR2 sequences are ENHRY and SYGVKD. The CDR3 loop spans 14 amino acids. V gave up 11 bases and J gave up 2 bases, with 19 bases separating them. The CDR3 DNA reads TGTGCCTCACGGCGGGCGGAGGTAACCTACGAGCAGTACTTC. Translating it yields CASRRAEVTYEQYF.

This chain uses TRBV7-2 with TRBJ1-2; 9 nucleotides match TRBD1. Germline assignment: CDR1 SGHTA and CDR2 FQGNSA. After removal of 3 bases from V and 5 bases from J, the junction contained 7 bases not matched to a gene. The CDR3 has 15 amino acids. The CDR3 is CASSLEPGQGYGYTF. CDR3 DNA: TGTGCCAGCAGCTTGGAGCCGGGACAGGGATATGGCTACACCTTC. Looking up the rest from reference TRBV7-2 and TRBJ1-2 gives the full variable domain: GAGVSQSPSNKVTEKGKDVELRCDPISGHTALYWYRQSLGQGLEFLIYFQGNSAPDKSGLPSDRFSAERTGGSVSTLTIQRTQQEDSAVYLCASSLEPGQGYGYTFGSGTRLTVV.

The chain joins TRBV29-1 to TRBJ1-1; the D is unclear. Looked up from germline, CDR1 is SQVTM and CDR2 is ANQGSEA. Deletions cut 4 bases from V and 0 bases from J, with 9 bases between. This CDR3 comprises 13 residues. The CDR3 sequence: CSVAGPMNTEAFF. CDR3 coding DNA: TGCAGCGTTGCGGGTCCTATGAACACTGAAGCTTTCTTT.

The chain combines TRBV27 with TRBJ1-2, with TRBD1 matching 7 bases. V dropped 2 bases and J dropped 5; count of bases not matched to a gene: 5. From germline, CDR1 is MNHEY and CDR2 SMNVEV (reference sequence). CDR3 length: 14 amino acids. CDR3 sequence: CASSLLGTAYGYTF. CDR3 DNA: TGTGCCAGCAGTTTACTCGGGACAGCTTATGGCTACACCTTC.

The chain is built from TRBV2 and TRBJ2-7, with D possibly TRBD2 on 6 matching bases. V lost 8 bases to trimming and J lost 7 bases, with 18 bases between them. The CDR3 extends over 13 amino acids. CDR1 and CDR2 (germline): SNHLY, FYNNEI. This CDR3 is CASGRDGSIEQYF. For the CDR3, the DNA is TGTGCCAGCGGTCGGGACGGGAGTATAGAGCAGTACTTC.

The V gene is TRBV5-4, the J gene TRBJ2-5, with no clear D. Deletions cut 3 bases from V and 0 bases from J, with 15 bases between. This CDR3 contains 16 residues. CDR1 and CDR2 from the germline V gene are SGHNT and YYREEE (reference sequence). CDR3 region: CASSSFWARNQETQYF. The CDR3 DNA reads as TGTGCCAGCAGCTCCTTCTGGGCGCGGAACCAAGAGACCCAGTACTTC.

V usage is TRBV6-5 and J usage is TRBJ2-7; D is unclear. The V gene's germline CDR1 is MNHEY and CDR2 SVGAGI. V dropped 4 bases and J dropped 3 bases, with 10 bases sitting between them. The CDR3 covers 13 residues. As DNA, the CDR3 is TGTGCCAGCAGTTTTCGCCGTAACTACGAGCAGTACTTC. Translation gives CASSFRRNYEQYF.

The chain combines TRBV7-2 with TRBJ1-2; TRBD1 matches 7 bases. The germline CDR1 and CDR2 sequences are SGHTA and FQGNSA. V gave up 3 bases and J gave up 7 bases; unmatched junction bases: 8. The CDR3 is made up of 14 amino acids. CDR3 in amino acids: CASSLSTGMGGYTF. The CDR3, as DNA: TGTGCCAGCAGCTTGTCGACAGGGATGGGTGGCTACACCTTC.